Shown below are 20 T cell receptor beta chains from a single sample sequenced in a study of shared clonotypes between healthy human individuals. The protocol was immunoSEQ multiplex PCR, while the TCRdb copy is restricted to in-frame clones and leaves out a portion. The sample records some 1.5 million clones, 95% to 99% being singletons. Material: naive CD4+ T cells sorted from blood. Subset here: CD45RA+ positively selected. These receptor sequences come from a young man in good health.

The CDR3 coding sequence is TGTGCCAGCTCACCTCTGACTAGCGGGGAAACCTACGAGCAGTACTTC. Encoded protein: CASSPLTSGETYEQYF. This chain links TRBV18 with TRBJ2-7; 11 nucleotides align to TRBD2. Germline CDR1 is KGHSH and CDR2 is LQKENI. J gave up 2 bases and V 3 bases, and 6 bases lay outside the gene matches. The CDR3 extends over 16 amino acids.

V gene TRBV18 combines with J gene TRBJ2-7; 7 nucleotides match TRBD1. Germline V gene data show CDR1 as KGHSH and CDR2 as LQKENI. The V and J ends lost 3 bases and 7 bases, in that order; junction bases with no gene match: 6. The CDR3 has 13 amino acids. CDR3 sequence reads: CASSPKTGHEQYF. The CDR3 DNA follows: TGTGCCAGCTCACCCAAGACAGGGCATGAGCAGTACTTC. Drawing the rest from reference TRBV18 and TRBJ2-7, the complete variable domain is NAGVMQNPRHLVRRRGQEARLRCSPMKGHSHVYWYRQLPEEGLKFMVYLQKENIIDESGMPKERFSAEFPKEGPSILRIQQVVRGDSAAYFCASSPKTGHEQYFGPGTRLTVT.

The chain has TRBV7-3 and TRBJ2-1; a weak D match, TRBD2 (5 bases). This CDR3 spans 16 amino acids. Germline CDR1 SGHTA, CDR2 FQGTGA. The ends were cut back, 1 base at V and 3 bases at J, with 13 bases in the middle. As DNA, the CDR3 is TGTGCCAGCAGCTTAAGACCTAGCATATTCTACAATGAGCAGTTCTTC. Encoded protein: CASSLRPSIFYNEQFF.

The chain is built from TRBV7-2 and TRBJ1-1; the D gene is possibly TRBD1 (5 bases). The V end was cut by 3 bases, the J end by 4 bases, with 12 bases between. CDR3 length: 14 residues. CDR1 is SGHTA, CDR2 FQGNSA, per germline. The CDR3 bases are TGTGCCAGCAGCTTTGATCCGGGGGGCACTGAAGCTTTCTTT. Encoded protein: CASSFDPGGTEAFF.

With respect to this clone: Other DNA sequences in the same sample also yield this CDR3. The rearrangement links TRBV7-9 to TRBJ2-7; D gene ambiguous. Germline V gene lookup returns CDR1 SEHNR and CDR2 FQNEAQ (reference sequence). The CDR3 contains 11 residues. V was trimmed by 0 bases and J by 6 bases, leaving 3 bases between them. CDR3: CASSLAGEQYF. CDR3 DNA sequence: TGTGCCAGCAGCTTAGCGGGCGAGCAGTACTTC.

The J gene is TRBJ1-5, the V gene TRBV9; maybe TRBD1 (5 bases). Trimming left V 4 bases short and J 1 base short, with 12 bases between. This CDR3 spans 15 amino acids. The germline V gene has CDR1 SGDLS and CDR2 YYNGEE. CDR3 DNA: TGTGCCAGCAGCCCCGGGGGTTTCAGCAATCAGCCCCAGCATTTT. It codes for CASSPGGFSNQPQHF.

This clone has only one observation. The chain combines TRBV18 with TRBJ2-7, with 12 bases that match TRBD1. This CDR3 contains 14 residues. From germline, CDR1 is KGHSH and CDR2 LQKENI. V shed 3 bases, J shed 9 bases, and the junction held 6 bases outside the gene matches. CDR3 in DNA: TGTGCCAGCTCACCGGGACAGGGGGCCTTCGGGCAGTACTTC. Residues: CASSPGQGAFGQYF.

The chain combines TRBV5-4 with TRBJ2-1; D call uncertain. This CDR3 spans 12 amino acids. The germline V and J ends were trimmed by 0 bases and 5 bases, with 3 bases remaining between them. Per the germline V gene, CDR1 is SGHNT and CDR2 is YYREEE (reference sequence). The CDR3 DNA reads as TGTGCCAGCAGCTTGGCGAACAATGAGCAGTTCTTC. This gives the protein CASSLANNEQFF. Complete variable domain (other parts from reference TRBV5-4 and TRBJ2-1): ETGVTQSPTHLIKTRGQQVTLRCSSQSGHNTVSWYQQALGQGPQFIFQYYREEENGRGNFPPRFSGLQFPNYSSELNVNALELDDSALYLCASSLANNEQFFGPGTRLTVL.

The rearrangement links TRBV7-2 to TRBJ2-2; 7 positions agree with TRBD1. V lost 8 bases and J lost 2; bases outside the gene matches: 5. Germline assignment: CDR1 SGHTA and CDR2 FQGNSA. The length of the CDR3 is 14 residues. The CDR3 spells CASQQGINTGELFF. The CDR3 coding sequence is TGTGCCAGCCAACAGGGGATTAACACCGGGGAGCTGTTTTTT.

V usage is TRBV5-4 and J usage is TRBJ1-2, with D unclear. Germline lookup yields CDR1 SGHNT and CDR2 YYREEE (reference sequence). V was pared by 0 bases and J by 2 bases, with 8 bases between. The CDR3 totals 14 residues. The DNA of the CDR3 is TGTGCCAGCAGCTTGGGGCAGGTGAACTATGGCTACACCTTC. It encodes CASSLGQVNYGYTF.

V and J are TRBV5-4 and TRBJ1-1; TRBD1 aligns across 10 bases. J was trimmed by 4 bases and V by 4 bases; bases with no gene match: 4. The CDR3 has 14 amino acids. CDR1 SGHNT and CDR2 YYREEE come from the germline V gene (reference sequence). CDR3 nucleotides: TGTGCCAGCAGCCGGACAGGGGGATTCACTGAAGCTTTCTTT. The encoded protein is CASSRTGGFTEAFF. The full variable domain, its missing parts supplied by reference TRBV5-4 and TRBJ1-1, is ETGVTQSPTHLIKTRGQQVTLRCSSQSGHNTVSWYQQALGQGPQFIFQYYREEENGRGNFPPRFSGLQFPNYSSELNVNALELDDSALYLCASSRTGGFTEAFFGQGTRLTVV.

This chain uses TRBV5-5 with TRBJ2-7, with 7 bases lining up with TRBD1. Germline V gene sequence: CDR1 SGHKS, CDR2 YYEKEE (reference sequence). The CDR3 sequence is 15 residues long. V dropped 5 bases and J dropped 3; count of bases not matched to a gene: 11. This CDR3 reads CASSYLEGTVYEQYF. DNA for the CDR3: TGTGCCAGCAGTTATCTCGAAGGGACAGTCTACGAGCAGTACTTC.

This chain uses TRBV28 with TRBJ1-2; D is unclear. The CDR3 is 14 residues long. Trimming stripped 2 bases from V and 6 bases from J, with 13 bases between. Germline V gives CDR1 MDHEN, CDR2 SYDVKM. In DNA, the CDR3 is TGTGCCAGCAGTTTAGGTGGTATTGGGAATGGCTACACCTTC. It encodes CASSLGGIGNGYTF.

The V call is TRBV7-9, the J call TRBJ2-7, with D possibly being TRBD1 (5 bases). The germline V gene encodes CDR1 SEHNR and CDR2 FQNEAQ (reference sequence). This CDR3 has 15 residues. Trimming removed 1 base from V and 3 bases from J, with 13 bases in between. CDR3 DNA sequence: TGTGCCAGCAGCTTAGTGGGGCGCAGAGTCTACGAGCAGTACTTC. Its translation is CASSLVGRRVYEQYF. Together with reference TRBV7-9 and TRBJ2-7, the CDR3 gives the full variable domain: DTGVSQNPRHKITKRGQNVTFRCDPISEHNRLYWYRQTLGQGPEFLTYFQNEAQLEKSRLLSDRFSAERPKGSFSTLEIQRTEQGDSAMYLCASSLVGRRVYEQYFGPGTRLTVT.

This clone has only one observation. The gene calls are TRBV5-1 and TRBJ1-1; 7 nucleotides match TRBD1. Per the germline V gene, CDR1 is SGHRS and CDR2 is YFSETQ. V trimming: 4 bases; J trimming: 1 base; junction bases outside the gene matches: 4. The CDR3 runs to 14 residues. CDR3 loop: CASSPGQENTEAFF. The CDR3 coding sequence is TGCGCCAGCAGCCCTGGACAGGAGAACACTGAAGCTTTCTTT.

V is TRBV5-8 and J is TRBJ2-2; 9 nucleotides agree with TRBD2. The CDR3 runs to 15 residues. The J segment lost 6 bases and the V segment lost 4 bases, leaving 7 bases of the junction unmatched. Germline V gene lookup returns CDR1 SGHTS and CDR2 YDEGEE. CDR3: CASSTPGLAPGELFF. CDR3 coding DNA: TGTGCCAGCAGCACCCCGGGACTAGCTCCCGGGGAGCTGTTTTTT.

The V gene is TRBV19, the J gene TRBJ2-5; TRBD2 matches at 12 bases. Germline V CDR1 and CDR2: LNHDA, SQIVND (reference sequence). The CDR3 loop spans 14 amino acids. The trim removed 4 bases at V and 5 bases at J, leaving 2 bases unmatched. CDR3 loop: CASSTLAGGETQYF. CDR3 DNA: TGTGCCAGTAGTACCCTAGCGGGAGGGGAGACCCAGTACTTC.

The chain carries TRBV11-3 and TRBJ2-1; 8 nucleotides match TRBD2. This CDR3 has 16 amino acids. Germline V gives CDR1 SGHNT, CDR2 YENEEA. V shed 0 bases, J shed 8 bases, and the junction held 9 bases outside the gene matches. CDR3 DNA sequence: TGTGCCAGCAGCTTAGAACGAAGCGGGAGTAACCATGAGCAGTTCTTC. The encoded protein is CASSLERSGSNHEQFF.

The V and J genes are TRBV9 and TRBJ2-1; 7 nucleotides align to TRBD1. The CDR3 extends over 17 amino acids. Losses at the gene ends were 2 bases for V and 1 base for J; bases not matched to a gene: 9. Germline values: CDR1 SGDLS, CDR2 YYNGEE. The CDR3 protein is CASSVGGSGQSYNEQFF. The CDR3 nucleotides read TGTGCCAGCAGCGTGGGTGGCTCGGGACAGTCCTACAATGAGCAGTTCTTC. Full variable domain (remainder filled in from reference TRBV9 and TRBJ2-1): DSGVTQTPKHLITATGQRVTLRCSPRSGDLSVYWYQQSLDQGLQFLIQYYNGEERAKGNILERFSAQQFPDLHSELNLSSLELGDSALYFCASSVGGSGQSYNEQFFGPGTRLTVL.

The CDR3 region has the DNA TGTGCCAGCAGCTTAATGTTTATCAATGAGCAGTTCTTC. This encodes CASSLMFINEQFF. This sequence joins TRBV7-9 and TRBJ2-1; D remains unclear. This CDR3 is built from 13 residues. With 2 bases removed from V and 6 bases from J, the gap between germline ends came to 8 bases. Germline V lookup: CDR1 SEHNR, CDR2 FQNEAQ (reference sequence).